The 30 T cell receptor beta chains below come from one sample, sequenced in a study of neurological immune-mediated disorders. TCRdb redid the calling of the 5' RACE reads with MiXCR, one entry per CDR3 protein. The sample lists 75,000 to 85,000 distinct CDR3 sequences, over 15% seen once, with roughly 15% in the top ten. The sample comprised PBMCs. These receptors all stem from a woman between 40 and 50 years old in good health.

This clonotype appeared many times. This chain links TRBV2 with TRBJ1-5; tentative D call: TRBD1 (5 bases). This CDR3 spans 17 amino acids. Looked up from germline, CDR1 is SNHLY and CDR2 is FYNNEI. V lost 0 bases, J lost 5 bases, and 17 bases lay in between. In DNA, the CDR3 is TGTGCCAGCAGTGAAGCCTCACAGGCGTATCTAGATCAGCCCCAGCATTTT. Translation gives CASSEASQAYLDQPQHF.

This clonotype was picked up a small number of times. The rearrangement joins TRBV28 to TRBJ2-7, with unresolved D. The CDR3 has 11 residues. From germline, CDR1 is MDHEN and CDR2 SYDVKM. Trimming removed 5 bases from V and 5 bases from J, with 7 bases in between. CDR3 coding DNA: TGTGCCAGCAGTGTTTATAACGAGCAGTACTTC. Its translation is CASSVYNEQYF.

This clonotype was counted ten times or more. CDR3 DNA sequence: TGCGCCAGCAGCCAAGGAGGTGCGGGGGGCTCCAACACCGGGGAGCTGTTTTTT. The encoded protein is CASSQGGAGGSNTGELFF. This chain uses TRBV4-1 with TRBJ2-2; TRBD2 matches at 8 bases. J gave up 2 bases and V 1 base, and 9 bases lay outside the gene matches. This CDR3 is built from 18 residues. Germline V gives CDR1 MGHRA, CDR2 YSYEKL.

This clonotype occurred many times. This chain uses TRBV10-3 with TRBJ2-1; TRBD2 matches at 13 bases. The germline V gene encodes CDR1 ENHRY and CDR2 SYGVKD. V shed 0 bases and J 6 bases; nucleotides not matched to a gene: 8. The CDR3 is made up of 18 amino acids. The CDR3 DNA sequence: TGTGCCATCAGTGAGTCCAGGACTAGCGGGGGTGTGGGCAATGAGCAGTTCTTC. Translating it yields CAISESRTSGGVGNEQFF.

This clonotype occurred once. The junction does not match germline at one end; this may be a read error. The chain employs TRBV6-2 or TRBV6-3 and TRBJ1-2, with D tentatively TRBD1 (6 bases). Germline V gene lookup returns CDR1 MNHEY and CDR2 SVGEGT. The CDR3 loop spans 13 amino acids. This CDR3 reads CASSYRGHYCYTF. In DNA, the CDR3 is TGTGCCAGCAGTTATAGGGGACACTATTGCTACACCTTC.

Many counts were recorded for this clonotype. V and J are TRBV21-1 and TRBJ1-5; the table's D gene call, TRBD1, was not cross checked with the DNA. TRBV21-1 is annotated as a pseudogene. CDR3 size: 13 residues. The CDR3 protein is CASKKGGNQPQHF. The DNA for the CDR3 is TGTGCCAGTAAGAAAGGGGGCAATCAGCCCCAGCATTTT.

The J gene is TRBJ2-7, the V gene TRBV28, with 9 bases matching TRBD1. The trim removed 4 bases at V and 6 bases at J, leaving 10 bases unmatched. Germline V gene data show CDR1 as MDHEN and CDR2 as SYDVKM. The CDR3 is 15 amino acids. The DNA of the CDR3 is TGTGCCAGCAGTTCAACCGGGACAGGGATTGGCGAGCAGTACTTC. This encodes CASSSTGTGIGEQYF.

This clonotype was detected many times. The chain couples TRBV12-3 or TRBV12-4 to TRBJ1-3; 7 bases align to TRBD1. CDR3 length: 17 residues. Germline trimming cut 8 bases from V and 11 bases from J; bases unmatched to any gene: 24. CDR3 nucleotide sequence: TGTGCCAGCGGTATTGATTTGGGGGGACAGCGGAAATCGGCCATATATTTT. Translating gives CASGIDLGGQRKSAIYF.

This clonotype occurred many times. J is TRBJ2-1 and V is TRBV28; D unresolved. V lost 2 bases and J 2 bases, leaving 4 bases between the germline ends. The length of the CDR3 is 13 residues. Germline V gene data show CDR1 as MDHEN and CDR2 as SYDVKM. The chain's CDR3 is CASSLDTYNEQFF. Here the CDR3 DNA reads TGTGCCAGCAGTTTAGACACCTACAATGAGCAGTTCTTC.

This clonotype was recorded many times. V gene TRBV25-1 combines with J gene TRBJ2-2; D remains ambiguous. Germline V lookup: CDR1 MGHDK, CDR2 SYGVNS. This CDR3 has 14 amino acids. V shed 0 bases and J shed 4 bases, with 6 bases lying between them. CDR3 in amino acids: CASSEYRGTGELFF. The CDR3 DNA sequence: TGTGCCAGCAGTGAATACCGAGGCACCGGGGAGCTGTTTTTT.

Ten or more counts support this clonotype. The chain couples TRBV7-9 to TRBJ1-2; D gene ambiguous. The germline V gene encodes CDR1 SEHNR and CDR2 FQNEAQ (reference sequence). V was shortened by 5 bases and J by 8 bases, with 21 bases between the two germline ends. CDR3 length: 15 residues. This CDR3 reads CASSPKTTGVGGYTF. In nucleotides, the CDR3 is TGTGCCAGCAGCCCTAAAACCACTGGAGTCGGAGGCTACACCTTC.

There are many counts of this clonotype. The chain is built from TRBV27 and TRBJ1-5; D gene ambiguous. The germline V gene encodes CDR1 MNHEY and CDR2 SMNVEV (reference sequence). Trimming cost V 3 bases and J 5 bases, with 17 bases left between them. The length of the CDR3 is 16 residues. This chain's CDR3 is CASSFLGGSKDQPQHF. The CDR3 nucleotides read TGTGCCAGCAGTTTCCTCGGCGGGTCTAAGGATCAGCCCCAGCATTTT.

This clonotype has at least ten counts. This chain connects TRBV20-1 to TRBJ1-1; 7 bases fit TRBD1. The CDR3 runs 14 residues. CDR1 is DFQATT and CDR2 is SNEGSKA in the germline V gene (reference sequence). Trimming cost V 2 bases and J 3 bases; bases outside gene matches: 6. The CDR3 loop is CSARPQGYHTEAFF. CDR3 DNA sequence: TGCAGTGCTAGACCACAGGGGTATCACACTGAAGCTTTCTTT.

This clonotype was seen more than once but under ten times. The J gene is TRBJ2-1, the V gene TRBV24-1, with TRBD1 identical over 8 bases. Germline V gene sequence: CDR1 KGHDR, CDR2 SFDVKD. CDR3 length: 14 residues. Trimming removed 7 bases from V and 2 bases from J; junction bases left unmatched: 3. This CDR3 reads CATRDRDPYNEQFF. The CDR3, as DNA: TGTGCCACCAGGGACAGGGACCCCTACAATGAGCAGTTCTTC.

The chain's CDR3 is CSAMGAAGTSTDTQYF. CDR3 DNA: TGCAGTGCTATGGGGGCCGCCGGTACTAGCACAGATACGCAGTATTTT. The chain combines TRBV20-1 with TRBJ2-3, with D perhaps TRBD1 (6 bases). V shed 4 bases and J shed 0 bases, with 17 bases lying between them. The CDR3 covers 16 residues. Germline loops: CDR1 DFQATT, CDR2 SNEGSKA (reference sequence).

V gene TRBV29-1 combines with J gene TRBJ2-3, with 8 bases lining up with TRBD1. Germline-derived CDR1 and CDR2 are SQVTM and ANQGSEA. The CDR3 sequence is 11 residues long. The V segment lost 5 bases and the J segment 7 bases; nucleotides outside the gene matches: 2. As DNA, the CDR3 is TGCAGCGTTCAGGGGGCGAATACGCAGTATTTT. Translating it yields CSVQGANTQYF.

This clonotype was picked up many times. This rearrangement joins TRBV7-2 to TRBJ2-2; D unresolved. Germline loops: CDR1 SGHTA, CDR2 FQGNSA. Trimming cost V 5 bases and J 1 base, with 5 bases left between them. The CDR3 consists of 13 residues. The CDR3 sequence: CASSRENTGELFF. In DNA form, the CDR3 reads TGTGCCAGCAGCCGCGAGAACACCGGGGAGCTGTTTTTT.

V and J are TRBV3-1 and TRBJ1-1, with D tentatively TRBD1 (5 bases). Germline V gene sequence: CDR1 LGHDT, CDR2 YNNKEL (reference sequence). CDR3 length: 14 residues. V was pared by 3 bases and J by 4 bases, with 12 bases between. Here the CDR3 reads CASSQFRAGTEAFF. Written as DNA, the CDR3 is TGTGCCAGCAGCCAGTTCAGGGCGGGCACTGAAGCTTTCTTT.

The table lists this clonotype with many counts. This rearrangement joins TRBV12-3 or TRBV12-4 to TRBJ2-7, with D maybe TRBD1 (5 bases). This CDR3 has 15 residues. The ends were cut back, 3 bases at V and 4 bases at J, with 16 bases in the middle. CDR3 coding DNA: TGTGCCAGCAGTTTCATCGCGGACAAGTCATACGAGCAGTACTTC. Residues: CASSFIADKSYEQYF.

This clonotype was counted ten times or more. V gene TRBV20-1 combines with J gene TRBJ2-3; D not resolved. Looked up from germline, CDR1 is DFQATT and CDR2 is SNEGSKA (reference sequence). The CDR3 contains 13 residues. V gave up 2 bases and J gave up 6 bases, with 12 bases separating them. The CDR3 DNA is TGCAGTGCTAGACCTGTTAGTGTGGATACGCAGTATTTT. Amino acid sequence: CSARPVSVDTQYF.

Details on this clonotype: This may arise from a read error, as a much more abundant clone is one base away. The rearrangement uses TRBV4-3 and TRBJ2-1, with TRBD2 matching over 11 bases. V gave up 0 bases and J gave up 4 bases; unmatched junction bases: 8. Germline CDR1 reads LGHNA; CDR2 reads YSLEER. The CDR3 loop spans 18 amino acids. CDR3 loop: CASSQDLASGGTYNEQFF. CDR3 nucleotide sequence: TGCGCCAGCAGCCAAGATTTGGCTAGCGGGGGGACGTACAATGAGCAGTTCTTC.

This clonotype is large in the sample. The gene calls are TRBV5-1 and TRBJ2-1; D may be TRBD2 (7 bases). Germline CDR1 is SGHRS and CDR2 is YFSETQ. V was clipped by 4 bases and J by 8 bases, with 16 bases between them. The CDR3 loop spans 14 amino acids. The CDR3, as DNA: TGCGCCAGCAGCGCGGGACTACAGGGTGATGAGCAGTTCTTC. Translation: CASSAGLQGDEQFF.

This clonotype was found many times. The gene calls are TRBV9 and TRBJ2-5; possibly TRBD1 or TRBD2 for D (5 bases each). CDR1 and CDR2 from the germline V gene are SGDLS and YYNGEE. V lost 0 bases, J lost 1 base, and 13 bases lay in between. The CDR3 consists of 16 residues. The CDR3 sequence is CASSVEGLGTQETQYF. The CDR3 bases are TGTGCCAGCAGCGTAGAGGGCTTAGGGACCCAAGAGACCCAGTACTTC.

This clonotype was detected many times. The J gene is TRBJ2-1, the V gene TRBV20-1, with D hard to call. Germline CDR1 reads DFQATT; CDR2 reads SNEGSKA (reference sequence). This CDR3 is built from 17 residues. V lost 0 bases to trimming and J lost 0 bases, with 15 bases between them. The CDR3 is CSARDQDPRSSYNEQFF. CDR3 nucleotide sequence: TGCAGTGCTAGAGATCAGGACCCCCGTAGCTCCTACAATGAGCAGTTCTTC.

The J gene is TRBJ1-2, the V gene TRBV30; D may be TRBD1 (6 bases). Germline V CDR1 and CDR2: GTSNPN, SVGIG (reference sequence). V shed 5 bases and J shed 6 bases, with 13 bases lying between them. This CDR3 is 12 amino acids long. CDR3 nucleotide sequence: TGTGCCTGGGAGAGGGGGTTCAATGGCTACACCTTC. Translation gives CAWERGFNGYTF.

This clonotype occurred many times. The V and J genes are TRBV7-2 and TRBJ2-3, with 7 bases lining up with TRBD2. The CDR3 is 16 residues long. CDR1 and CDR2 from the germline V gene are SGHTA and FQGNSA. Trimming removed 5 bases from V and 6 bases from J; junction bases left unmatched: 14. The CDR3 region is CASSRGPEAGRDTQYF. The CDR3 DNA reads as TGTGCCAGCAGCCGTGGACCCGAGGCCGGGAGGGATACGCAGTATTTT.

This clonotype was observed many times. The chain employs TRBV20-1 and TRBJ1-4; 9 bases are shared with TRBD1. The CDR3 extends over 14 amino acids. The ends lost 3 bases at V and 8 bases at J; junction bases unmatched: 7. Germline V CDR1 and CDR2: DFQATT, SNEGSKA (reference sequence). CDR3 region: CSASRDRAFEKLFF. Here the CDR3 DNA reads TGCAGTGCTAGTCGGGACAGGGCTTTCGAAAAACTGTTTTTT.

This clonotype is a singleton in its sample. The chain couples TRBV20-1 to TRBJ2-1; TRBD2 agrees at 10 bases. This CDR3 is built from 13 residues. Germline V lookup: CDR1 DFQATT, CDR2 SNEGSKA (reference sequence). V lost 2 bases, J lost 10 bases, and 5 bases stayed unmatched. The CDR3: CSARLAGDYEQFF. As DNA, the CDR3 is TGCAGTGCTAGACTAGCGGGAGATTACGAGCAGTTCTTC.

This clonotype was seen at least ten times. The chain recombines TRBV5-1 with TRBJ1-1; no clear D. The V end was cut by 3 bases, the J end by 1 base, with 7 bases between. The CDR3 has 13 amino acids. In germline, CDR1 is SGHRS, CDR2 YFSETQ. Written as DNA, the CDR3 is TGCGCCAGCAGCTATACAGCGAACACTGAAGCTTTCTTT. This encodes CASSYTANTEAFF.

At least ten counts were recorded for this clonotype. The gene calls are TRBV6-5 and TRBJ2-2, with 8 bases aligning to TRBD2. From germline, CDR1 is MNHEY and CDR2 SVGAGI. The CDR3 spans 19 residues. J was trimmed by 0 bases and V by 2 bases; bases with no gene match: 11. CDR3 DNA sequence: TGTGCCAGCAGTTACGGACTCGCGGGGGGTACTTCGAACACCGGGGAGCTGTTTTTT. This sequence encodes CASSYGLAGGTSNTGELFF.